Ten or more counts support the clone carrying this T cell receptor (beta chain). Sequenced by immunoSEQ multiplex PCR; TCRdb stores in-frame clones only, minus some. The sample carries 50,000 to 70,000 clones, under 80% recorded once. CDR1 and CDR2 (germline): SGHAT, FQNNGV. This CDR3 contains 15 residues. Between the trimmed V and J ends, which lost 5 bases and 0 bases, there was a span of 13 bases. This entry comes from a study of blood T cell repertoires in COVID-19. Sample: PBMCs or T cells enriched from blood (not recorded which). The chain employs TRBV11-2 and TRBJ1-2; D is perhaps TRBD1 (5 bases). The clonotype originates from a woman aged 55-75 years who had been exposed to COVID-19. The CDR3: CASSPLDTTNYGYTF. CDR3 DNA: TGTGCCAGCAGCCCATTGGACACGACTAACTATGGCTACACCTTC.